This T cell receptor (beta chain) appears in the sequencing data of a study of OX40 agonist ivuxolimab in advanced cancers. Context from the whole study: Ivuxolimab was an agonistic, fully human IgG2 monoclonal antibody directed against OX40 (CD134), a costimulatory receptor. The purpose of peripheral TCRbeta sequencing was to test whether ivuxolimab changed TCR sequence diversity and led to clonal T-cell expansion. A male proportion of roughly 80% and a mean age of about 60 years, ranging from about 20 to 80, were recorded for the dose-escalation cohort. Patients were allowed to have had prior anti-PD-1, anti-PD-L1 or anti-CTLA-4 therapy, and around two fifths of the dose-escalation patients had been treated with checkpoint inhibitors. Partial responses were achieved by three dose-escalation patients, of whom one had hepatocellular carcinoma and two had cutaneous melanoma. Intravenous ivuxolimab was administered to patients every 2 weeks at six dose levels: 0.01, 0.1, 0.3, 1.5, 3 and 10 mg/kg. The paper reports the monotherapy dose-escalation portion (N of about 50 patients) of the phase I ivuxolimab trial. Of the approximately 50 dose-escalation patients, hepatocellular carcinoma was present in around 20, melanoma in around 15, renal cell carcinoma in 9 and head and neck cancer in 9. Results the study describes overall, beyond this receptor: In the 0.1-3.0 mg/kg groups, partial responders were among the patients with the lowest normalized peripheral clonal expansion, particularly in CD8+ T cells. After ivuxolimab, expanded clones were on average more numerous among CD8+ T cells than among CD4+ T cells. The antigen specificity of the peripheral T cells that underwent clonal expansion was not determined. Clonal expansion of both CD4+ and CD8+ blood T cells was observed from baseline to week 6 at doses 0.1 to 3.0 mg/kg. Low levels of normalized T-cell clonal expansion were also shown by some nonresponding patients.

According to the germline V gene, CDR1 reads KGHSH and CDR2 reads LQKENI. The V end loses 2 bases and the J end loses 0 bases, and a stretch of 7 bases separates them. Taken from cysteine to phenylalanine, the CDR3 has 14 residues. The read is trimmed to its CDR3 DNA, 42 bases read in frame from base 1. About this clone itself: The antigen it binds to is not known. One base away there is no much larger clone; base qualities are not given.

Patients with autoimmune disease history or receiving systemic immunosuppression were excluded from the trial. Peripheral blood for TCR sequencing was collected from all dose cohorts at baseline, on cycle 4 day 1, and on cycle 7 day 1. The samples were taken from a phase I, first-in-human, multicenter, open-label dose-escalation trial of ivuxolimab. Adults with locally advanced or metastatic melanoma, renal cell, hepatocellular, or head and neck squamous cell carcinoma were enrolled in the trial. Before TCR sequencing, CD4+ T cells and CD8+ T cells from peripheral blood were sorted into separate populations. Genomic DNA was extracted from sorted cells for sequencing of the TCRbeta CDR3 region. TCRbeta CDR3 regions were sequenced using the immunoSEQ Assay. TCRdb carries this immuneACCESS record with in-frame sequences only. Its versions omit some clonotypes, under half of them owing to an unresolved V gene in the studies checked, with the rest unexplained. The table for this sample lists just under 55,000 clones; nearly 80% of them were counted only once. The ten largest make up roughly 4.5% of the sample.

The input for sequencing was CD4+ or CD8+ T cells sorted from blood, taken in a trial of the OX40 agonist ivuxolimab. This receptor chain uses TRBV18 and TRBJ1-2; no D gene can be assigned with confidence. The origin of this receptor is an adult with an advanced solid tumor such as melanoma, head and neck, liver or kidney cancer. The CDR3 reads CASSPVGTNYGYTF. The DNA sequence is TGTGCCAGCTCACCAGTGGGGACTAACTATGGCTACACCTTC. The full variable domain, completed from the reference TRBV18 and TRBJ1-2 proteins outside the CDR3, reads NAGVMQNPRHLVRRRGQEARLRCSPMKGHSHVYWYRQLPEEGLKFMVYLQKENIIDESGMPKERFSAEFPKEGPSILRIQQVVRGDSAAYFCASSPVGTNYGYTFGSGTRLTVV.